These 32 T cell receptor beta chains were sequenced from one sample in a study of tumor and adjacent non-tumor tissue in lung cancer. No cell sorting was done before RNA was extracted from the tissue. The normal lung tissue was taken more than 3 cm from the tumor edge. Three rounds of nested PCR, following a modified ARM-PCR protocol, produced the TCRbeta library. TCRdb analysed the multiplex PCR reads with MiXCR anew, one entry per CDR3 protein. The table shows approximately 47,000 distinct CDR3 sequences, with under 75% occurring only once. The specimen was distant non-tumor lung tissue. The receptor set was obtained from a woman in her 70s with non-small cell lung cancer.

Many counts were recorded for this clonotype. The V and J genes are TRBV5-1 and TRBJ2-2; 7 bases map to TRBD2. With V trimmed by 3 bases and J by 2 bases, 4 bases remained unmatched. The CDR3 contains 15 residues. CDR1 and CDR2 from the germline V gene are SGHRS and YFSETQ. As DNA, the CDR3 is TGCGCCAGCAGCTCTAGACTAGCCAACACCGGGGAGCTGTTTTTT. Amino acids: CASSSRLANTGELFF.

This clonotype was seen ten or more times. The CDR3 reads CASSFGKREFYEQYF. As DNA, the CDR3 is TGTGCCAGTAGTTTCGGCAAGCGGGAGTTCTACGAGCAGTACTTC. V usage is TRBV19 and J usage is TRBJ2-7; 8 positions agree with TRBD2. The CDR3 is 15 residues long. V shed 5 bases, J shed 3 bases, and the junction held 9 bases outside the gene matches. Germline assignment: CDR1 LNHDA and CDR2 SQIVND (reference sequence).

Comment on this clonotype: The CDR3 ends on some other residue instead of the conserved phenylalanine or tryptophan, so this is likely a read error. The rearrangement joins TRBV29-1 to TRBJ2-3, with 7 nucleotides matching TRBD2. The CDR3 contains 11 residues. Germline assignment: CDR1 SQVTM and CDR2 ANQGSEA. CDR3 sequence reads: CSLEWEGGQYL. The CDR3 nucleotides read TGCAGCCTTGAGTGGGAGGGAGGTCAGTATCTT.

The chain combines TRBV29-1 with TRBJ1-3, with D possibly TRBD1 on 5 matching bases. Germline V gives CDR1 SQVTM, CDR2 ANQGSEA. Deletions cut 7 bases from V and 3 bases from J, with 16 bases between. The CDR3 contains 14 residues. CDR3 amino acids: CSASGADYGNTIYF. The CDR3, as DNA: TGCAGCGCGTCCGGGGCAGACTATGGAAACACCATATATTTT. The whole variable domain, remainder taken from reference TRBV29-1 and TRBJ1-3, is SAVISQKPSRDICQRGTSLTIQCQVDSQVTMMFWYRQQPGQSLTLIATANQGSEATYESGFVIDKFPISRPNLTFSTLTVSNMSPEDSSIYLCSASGADYGNTIYFGEGSWLTVV.

This clonotype was detected a few times. This sequence may be a read error, since a much larger clone differs from it by one base. This chain connects TRBV12-3 or TRBV12-4 to TRBJ1-1, with 8 bases matching TRBD1. The CDR3 runs to 14 residues. DNA of the CDR3: TGTGCCAGCAAAAGGACAGGGCAGAACACTGGAGCTTTCTTT. Protein product: CASKRTGQNTGAFF.

Notes on this clonotype: Sequence at one end of the junction differs from germline and may be a read error. The chain uses TRBV30 and TRBJ2-5; D perhaps matches TRBD2 (7 bases). Germline V gene data show CDR1 as GTSNPN and CDR2 as SVGIG (reference sequence). CDR3 length: 16 residues. CDR3 sequence: CAWMGALARGRETQHF. The CDR3 DNA follows: TGTGCCTGGATGGGGGCACTAGCGAGAGGTCGAGAGACCCAGCACTTC.

A remark on this clonotype: This clone may be a read error of a much larger clone one base away. V and J are TRBV30 and TRBJ2-5, with D hard to call. V was shortened by 0 bases and J by 4 bases, with 6 bases between the two germline ends. There are 12 residues in the CDR3. Germline V gene lookup returns CDR1 GTSNPN and CDR2 SVGIG (reference sequence). The CDR3 nucleotides read TGTGCCTGGAGTGTAAATCTAGAGACCCAGTACTTC. Its protein product is CAWSVNLETQYF.

With regard to this clonotype: The junction and the germline gene differ at one end; a read error may be behind it. V gene TRBV6-1 combines with J gene TRBJ2-5; possibly TRBD2 for D (5 bases). The length of the CDR3 is 13 residues. Germline-derived CDR1 and CDR2 are MNHNS and SASEGT. The CDR3 loop is CASRVGALETQCF. CDR3 coding DNA: TGTGCCAGCAGAGTGGGAGCATTAGAGACCCAGTGCTTC.

In this sample, this clonotype turned up once. The conserved phenylalanine or tryptophan is not found at the CDR3 terminus, so this likely reflects a read error. The chain has TRBV28 and TRBJ2-2; D is perhaps TRBD2 (5 bases). Germline lookup yields CDR1 MDHEN and CDR2 SYDVKM. V was pared by 5 bases and J by 3 bases, with 16 bases between. The length of the CDR3 is 16 residues. The CDR3: CASSTRGGQDTGELFL. DNA of the CDR3: TGTGCCAGCAGTACCCGGGGTGGGCAAGACACCGGGGAGCTGTTTCTT.

This clonotype was seen ten or more times. The rearrangement joins TRBV20-1 to TRBJ2-3; no clear D gene. Deletions cut 2 bases from V and 1 base from J, with 10 bases between. The CDR3 extends over 14 amino acids. Looked up from germline, CDR1 is DFQATT and CDR2 is SNEGSKA (reference sequence). The CDR3 nucleotides are TGCAGTGCTAGAACGGCTCCTGGCACAGATACGCAGTATTTT. Translating gives CSARTAPGTDTQYF.

Turning to this clonotype: Mismatch with germline at one junction end may stem from a read error. This chain links TRBV11-3 with TRBJ2-2, with a tentative D call TRBD1 (5 bases). This CDR3 contains 15 residues. Germline CDR1 reads SGHNT; CDR2 reads YENEEA. CDR3 nucleotide sequence: TGTGCCAGCAGCCTCAGACAGCCTAACACTGGGGAGCTGTTTTTT. Its translation is CASSLRQPNTGELFF.

This clonotype turned up a few times. One base away lies a much larger clone, so this may be a sequencing read error. The V and J genes are TRBV29-1 and TRBJ2-1; D may be TRBD2 (6 bases). The CDR3 spans 14 residues. Germline CDR1 reads SQVTM; CDR2 reads ANQGSEA. DNA for the CDR3: TGCAGCGTTCCGGGCAGGGAGGATTACAATGAGCAGCTCTTC. Amino acids: CSVPGREDYNEQLF.

The sample holds a few counts of this clonotype. The CDR3 end shows no conserved phenylalanine or tryptophan, and so a read error is likely. The J gene is TRBJ1-1, the V gene TRBV6-2 or TRBV6-3, with TRBD1 matching 8 bases. CDR3 size: 13 residues. V dropped 7 bases and J dropped 3; count of bases not matched to a gene: 4. Germline CDR1 MNHEY, CDR2 SVGEGT. This CDR3 reads CASNQGADTEAFL. The CDR3 bases are TGTGCCAGCAACCAGGGGGCTGACACTGAAGCTTTCCTT.

This clonotype was seen just once. The gene calls are TRBV12-5 and TRBJ2-1, with 7 bases lining up with TRBD2. This CDR3 has 14 amino acids. Germline trimming cut 4 bases from V and 9 bases from J; bases unmatched to any gene: 9. Per germline, CDR1 LGHNT and CDR2 FRNRAP. In nucleotides, the CDR3 is TGTGCTAGTGGTTGTAGTGGGAGGGCCTCTGAGCAGTTCTTC. Protein sequence: CASGCSGRASEQFF.

Only a few counts were recorded for this clonotype. A much more abundant neighbour one base away suggests this may be a read error. The rearrangement links TRBV21-1 to TRBJ1-5; the D call of TRBD1 is as the table states it, not checked on the DNA. TRBV21-1 is a recognized pseudogene. CDR3 length: 15 amino acids. The CDR3 DNA follows: TGTGCCAGCAGCAATGTTGGGGGGCCTAGTCAGCCCCAGCATTTT. As protein: CASSNVGGPSQPQHF.

About this clonotype itself: Lacking the conserved final phenylalanine or tryptophan, this CDR3 likely reflects a read error. The chain recombines TRBV12-3 or TRBV12-4 with TRBJ1-4; the D gene is possibly TRBD1 (5 bases). The CDR3 spans 13 residues. The CDR3 nucleotides read TGTGCCAGTAGTTTTCAGGGCGGTGAAAAACTGTTTTTG. Translating gives CASSFQGGEKLFL.

Details on this clonotype: Mismatch with germline at one junction end may stem from a read error. V and J are TRBV13 and TRBJ2-7; 14 nucleotides match TRBD2. The germline CDR1 and CDR2 sequences are PRHDT and FYEKMQ (reference sequence). This CDR3 spans 16 amino acids. The CDR3 loop reads CASSFGTSGGSYEHYF. CDR3 in DNA: TGTGCCAGCAGCTTCGGGACTAGCGGGGGCTCCTACGAGCACTACTTC.

This sequence joins TRBV10-3 and TRBJ2-3; D not certain. The V gene's germline CDR1 is ENHRY and CDR2 SYGVKD. This CDR3 spans 15 amino acids. V was shortened by 5 bases and J by 4 bases, with 16 bases between the two germline ends. Written as DNA, the CDR3 is TGTGCCATCAGTATATCAGACCCAAAAGCAGATACGCAGTATTTT. It specifies CAISISDPKADTQYF.

The count of this clonotype is one. The junction departs from the called germline gene at one end, perhaps through a read error. The rearrangement uses TRBV7-9 and TRBJ1-2; the D is unclear. The CDR3 is 12 amino acids. Germline-derived CDR1 and CDR2 are SEHNR and FQNEAQ (reference sequence). The CDR3 protein is CASSPTEEGYPF. In nucleotides, the CDR3 is TGTGCCAGCAGCCCAACTGAGGAAGGCTACCCCTTC.

Concerning this clonotype itself: At one of its ends the junction is not consistent with the germline gene, which may arise from a read error. V and J are TRBV29-1 and TRBJ2-3, with no clear D. There are 14 residues in the CDR3. CDR1 is SQVTM and CDR2 is ANQGSEA in the germline V gene. CDR3 nucleotides: TGCAGCGTTGAATCAAGGGCGAGCACGGATACGCAGTATTTT. It encodes CSVESRASTDTQYF.

About this clonotype: This may be a read error: a much more frequent sequence differs by one nucleotide. The J gene is TRBJ2-7, the V gene TRBV19, with TRBD2 as a possible D gene (5 bases). The germline V gene has CDR1 LNHDA and CDR2 SQIVND (reference sequence). The CDR3 is 13 residues long. This CDR3 is CATSSGENYEQYF. The CDR3 DNA reads TGTGCCACTAGTTCCGGGGAAAACTACGAGCAGTACTTC.

Notes on this clonotype: The conserved closing phenylalanine or tryptophan is absent in this CDR3, likely reflecting a read error. V is TRBV12-3 or TRBV12-4 and J is TRBJ2-2, with D unresolved. The CDR3 has 15 residues. The CDR3 sequence: CASNYVGANTRELFI. In nucleotides, the CDR3 is TGTGCCAGCAACTACGTCGGAGCGAACACCCGGGAGCTGTTTATT.

This chain joins TRBV6-7 and TRBJ2-7; weak D call: TRBD1 (5 bases). TRBV6-7 qualifies as an ORF whose function is uncertain. The CDR3 sequence is 15 residues long. V lost 5 bases and J 0 bases, leaving 14 bases between the germline ends. CDR3 bases: TGTGCCAGCAGTCATAGGACATGCAGCTCCTACGAGCAGTACTTC. Translating gives CASSHRTCSSYEQYF.

With regard to this clonotype: The junction departs from the called germline gene at one end, perhaps through a read error. The chain is built from TRBV6-5 and TRBJ2-5; TRBD2 matches 10 bases. Per the germline V gene, CDR1 is MNHEY and CDR2 is SVGAGI. The length of the CDR3 is 16 residues. Written as DNA, the CDR3 is TGTGCCAGTAGTTACCCCGAGCGGGAGGGGGGAGAGACCCACTACTTC. Translating it yields CASSYPEREGGETHYF.

As regards this clonotype: The junction and the germline gene differ at one end; a read error may be behind it. The chain employs TRBV5-1 and TRBJ2-3; TRBD2 matches 7 bases. The CDR3 has 14 amino acids. CDR1 SGHRS and CDR2 YFSETQ come from the germline V gene. The CDR3 coding sequence is TGCGCCAGCAAGCCGGGAGGCCACTCAGATACGCAGTATTTC. Encoded protein: CASKPGGHSDTQYF.

This clonotype has a handful of counts. A read error is possible here, since a much larger clone lies one base away. The gene calls are TRBV7-9 and TRBJ2-1; D is perhaps TRBD1 (5 bases). Germline lookup yields CDR1 SEHNR and CDR2 FQNEAQ (reference sequence). This CDR3 comprises 14 residues. The CDR3 bases are TGTGTCAGCATAGGGCAGGGATTCTACAATGAGCAGTTCTTC. This gives the protein CVSIGQGFYNEQFF.

A remark on this clonotype: A read error may be the cause here, since a much bigger clone is one base away. This sequence joins TRBV7-9 and TRBJ2-7; maybe TRBD2 (6 bases). Germline V gene lookup returns CDR1 SEHNR and CDR2 FQNEAQ (reference sequence). This CDR3 region has 15 residues. The CDR3 DNA reads TGTGCCAGCAGCTTGGGGGGAGGTCTCTCCTACGACCAGTACTTC. Amino acid sequence: CASSLGGGLSYDQYF.

A remark on this clonotype: Germline is not matched at one junction end, which may reflect a read error. The chain has TRBV6-1 and TRBJ2-1; 8 nucleotides align to TRBD1. The CDR3 length is 14 residues. Germline CDR1 MNHNS, CDR2 SASEGT. CDR3 sequence (DNA): TGTACCAGCAATAAGACAGGGGCGAACGATGAGCAGTTCTTC. Translating gives CTSNKTGANDEQFF.

The V call is TRBV6-1, the J call TRBJ1-6, with unresolved D. Germline V gene data show CDR1 as MNHNS and CDR2 as SASEGT. Trimming stripped 2 bases from V and 7 bases from J, with 12 bases between. This CDR3 comprises 15 residues. The CDR3 is CASSELSSINSPLHF. Written as DNA, the CDR3 is TGTGCCAGCAGTGAACTCTCAAGTATCAATTCACCCCTCCACTTT.

Notes on this clonotype: Since a much larger clone is just one base distant, this may be a read error. This chain links TRBV28 with TRBJ1-5, with D possibly matching TRBD1 (5 bases). The CDR3 extends over 15 amino acids. Germline V CDR1 and CDR2: MDHEN, SYDVKM. This CDR3 reads CASRTWGGSNQPRHF. The CDR3 bases are TGTGCCAGCAGAACTTGGGGGGGTAGCAATCAGCCCCGGCATTTT.

The rearrangement uses TRBV12-3 or TRBV12-4 and TRBJ2-2; 12 positions agree with TRBD2. This CDR3 spans 14 amino acids. The CDR3 nucleotides are TGTAACAGCAGTTCTAGCGGGAGGGCCCGGGAGCTGTTTTTT. This translates into CNSSSSGRARELFF.

This clonotype was detected many times. The gene calls are TRBV6-2 or TRBV6-3 and TRBJ2-7; tentatively, D is TRBD1 or TRBD2 (6 bases each). The CDR3 runs to 18 residues. V lost 5 bases, J lost 5 bases, and 28 bases lay in between. Germline V gene lookup returns CDR1 MNHEY and CDR2 SVGEGT. The CDR3 region has the DNA TGTGCCAGCAGTCCCCTCGATCCCCCGGGGGCGCTTACCAACGAGCAGTACTTC. It encodes CASSPLDPPGALTNEQYF.